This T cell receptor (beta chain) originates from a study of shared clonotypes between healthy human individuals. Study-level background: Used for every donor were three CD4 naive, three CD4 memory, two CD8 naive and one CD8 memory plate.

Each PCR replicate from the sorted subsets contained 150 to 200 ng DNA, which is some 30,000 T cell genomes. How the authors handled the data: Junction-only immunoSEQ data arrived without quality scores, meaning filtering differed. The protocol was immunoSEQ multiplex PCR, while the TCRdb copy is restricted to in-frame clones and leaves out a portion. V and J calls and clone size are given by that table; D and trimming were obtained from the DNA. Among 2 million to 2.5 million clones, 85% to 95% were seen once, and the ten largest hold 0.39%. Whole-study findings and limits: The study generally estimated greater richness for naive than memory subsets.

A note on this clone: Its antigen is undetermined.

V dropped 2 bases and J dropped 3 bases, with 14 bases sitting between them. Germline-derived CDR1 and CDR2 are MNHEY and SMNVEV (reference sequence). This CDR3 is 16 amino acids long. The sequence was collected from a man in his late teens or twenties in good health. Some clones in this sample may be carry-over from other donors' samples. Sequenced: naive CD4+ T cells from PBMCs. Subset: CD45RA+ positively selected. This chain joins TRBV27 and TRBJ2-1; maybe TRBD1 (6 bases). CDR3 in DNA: TGTGCCAGCAGTTTAAAGGGGACATATTTCTACAATGAGCAGTTCTTC. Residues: CASSLKGTYFYNEQFF.